This entry is about one T cell receptor beta chain. Its antigen specificity is not known. No much larger clone exists at a distance of one base, and base qualities are not known. Collaborating institutions collected whole blood in K2EDTA tubes following their own protocols. For TCRbeta analysis, collaborators shipped samples as frozen whole blood, isolated PBMCs, or DNA extracted from either of those sample types. The CDR3 holds 12 amino acids from the cysteine to the phenylalanine. The retained sequence is limited to the CDR3, 36 bases, with the frame set at the first base. Sequences MDHEN (CDR1) and SYDVKM (CDR2) are obtained from the germline V gene. V and J lose 7 bases and 5 bases, and a span of 8 bases separates them. The immunoSEQ Assay, a bias-controlled multiplex PCR, was used to amplify TCRbeta CDR3 regions from genomic DNA. As for the authors' bioinformatics: The number of nucleated cells in each sample was estimated from the amplification of reference gene primers within the assay. To quantify the absolute abundance of each unique TCRbeta CDR3 rearrangement, sequence reads were collapsed and filtered. For each sample, productive Simpson clonality was calculated by taking the square root of Simpson's diversity index across productive rearrangements. The table was pulled from immuneACCESS by TCRdb, which kept in-frame rearrangements only. Such tables lose some clones; where checked, under half of the loss comes from unresolved V genes, and the rest has no known cause. The DNA was the basis for D and trimming; V, J and clone size are from that table. The sample profile shows more than 55,000 clones; about nine tenths of them were found once. About 6.4% of the sample is taken by the ten largest.

This entry is derived from a study of blood T cell repertoires in COVID-19 (dated by TCRdb to the early 2020s). For the wider study: Samples from collaborators originated in the United States, Italy and Spain and spanned both the acute and convalescent phases of COVID-19. The material from the prospective study consisted of cDNA or gDNA derived from T cells, B-cell-depleted T cells, or PBMCs. The dataset comprised deeply sampled blood TCRbeta repertoires from subjects exposed to, actively infected with, or recovered from COVID-19. The repertoires were made available in a free public database intended to serve as a resource for research on the immune response to SARS-CoV-2. Samples were obtained from the ongoing ImmuneRACE study (first 160 participants) and from about 1,300 subjects provided by 6 global collaborators. A de-identified subject ID, COVID-19 status, age in years and sex were almost always included in the sample metadata. Where available, HLA class I and class II types were taken from metadata supplied by the sample provider and were not determined by assay-based typing. Study-level results and caveats: Clinical and demographic metadata were provided uncurated, with the amount varying by source and participant.

This clonotype originated in a woman aged 70-85 years with acute or convalescent COVID-19. The rearranged chain carries TRBV28 and TRBJ1-4; no D segment can be confidently identified. Sequencing was carried out using peripheral blood. In nucleotides, the sequence is TGTGCCAGCATTGGCCCAAATGAAAAACTGTTTTTT. Its product reads: CASIGPNEKLFF.